The 7 T cell receptor beta chains below come from one sample, sequenced in a study of Ad26.COV2.S vaccination and SARS-CoV-2 variants. Regarding treatment: about 20 received Ad26.COV2.S at low or high dose, single or two shots; several received placebo; per-sample allocation not given. The study sampled participants on day 63 after the first vaccine or placebo injection. Measured with immunoSEQ multiplex PCR; TCRdb has only the in-frame clones, and not every one. The sample has 360,000 or so clones, over 75% seen once. Sequencing was performed on peripheral blood, taken in a trial of Ad26.COV2.S vaccine versus placebo. These receptor sequences come from a person aged 18 to 65 who received the Ad26.COV2.S COVID-19 vaccine or a placebo.

This clone was found once. The junction does not match germline at one end; this may be a read error. The chain has TRBV29-1 and TRBJ2-3, with 7 positions matching TRBD1. This CDR3 contains 13 residues. Germline loops: CDR1 SQVTM, CDR2 ANQGSEA. The CDR3 nucleotides read TGCAGCGGTGAACAGGGGATTAGGGATACGCAGTATTTT. Residues: CSGEQGIRDTQYF.

J is TRBJ1-6 and V is TRBV5-6, with D perhaps matching TRBD1 (5 bases). V lost 4 bases and J 8 bases, leaving 10 bases between the germline ends. CDR3 size: 13 residues. The V gene's germline CDR1 is SGHDT and CDR2 YYEEEE. The CDR3: CASSDVTDSPLHF. The CDR3 DNA follows: TGTGCCAGCAGCGACGTGACAGATTCACCCCTCCACTTT.

This clone has more than one count but fewer than ten. The chain links TRBV5-8 to TRBJ1-1; TRBD1 aligns across 7 bases. The length of the CDR3 is 13 residues. After removal of 4 bases from V and 1 base from J, the junction contained 1 base not matched to a gene. Germline CDR1 SGHTS, CDR2 YDEGEE. CDR3 sequence: CASSRDRNTEAFF. CDR3 DNA: TGTGCCAGCAGCAGGGACAGGAACACTGAAGCTTTCTTT.

V is TRBV4-1 and J is TRBJ2-2, with TRBD2 as a possible D gene (5 bases). CDR1 and CDR2 from the germline V gene are MGHRA and YSYEKL. Trimming cost V 1 base and J 5 bases, with 14 bases left between them. The CDR3 is made up of 16 amino acids. In DNA form, the CDR3 reads TGCGCCAGCAGCCAAGTGGACTTGTTCATTACCGGGGAGCTGTTTTTT. It codes for CASSQVDLFITGELFF.

This clone has a single count. The chain recombines TRBV11-2 with TRBJ2-1, with TRBD2 matching 10 bases. The trim removed 5 bases at V and 3 bases at J, leaving 4 bases unmatched. The CDR3 is 15 residues long. The germline V gene has CDR1 SGHAT and CDR2 FQNNGV. This CDR3 is CASSPQRGGYNEQFF. As DNA, the CDR3 is TGTGCCAGCAGCCCCCAGCGGGGGGGCTACAATGAGCAGTTCTTC.

Of note for this clone: Different DNA sequences within this sample yield the same CDR3. The chain recombines TRBV30 with TRBJ1-5; D is uncertain. Per the germline V gene, CDR1 is GTSNPN and CDR2 is SVGIG (reference sequence). The CDR3 is 13 residues long. V was trimmed by 0 bases and J by 4 bases, leaving 7 bases between them. DNA for the CDR3: TGTGCCTGGAGTGTAGAGGGTAATCAGCCCCAGCATTTT. Amino acids: CAWSVEGNQPQHF.

V and J are TRBV18 and TRBJ1-5; TRBD1 might be the D (5 bases). Germline CDR1 and CDR2: KGHSH and LQKENI. CDR3 length: 15 residues. The germline V and J ends were trimmed by 3 bases and 7 bases, with 16 bases remaining between them. The CDR3 DNA is TGTGCCAGCTCACCTCAAAACCAGGGATTACAGCCCCAGCATTTT. Its translation is CASSPQNQGLQPQHF.